Each of the 26 T cell receptor beta chains below was sequenced from the same sample in a study of blood T cell repertoires in COVID-19 (TCRdb year 2020). The library was prepared using the immunoSEQ multiplex PCR assay. TCRdb took over this immuneACCESS table, retaining in-frame rearrangements with V and J assigned. Such tables are incomplete; in checked studies, under half of the missing clones stem from an unresolved V gene, and the remainder is unexplained. This sample lists roughly 230,000 clones; about 80% were detected once. The top ten clones comprise approximately 3.6% of the sample. What was sequenced was PBMCs or T cells enriched from blood (not recorded which). These receptors all stem from a man aged 45-65 years who had recovered from COVID-19.

The J gene is TRBJ2-7, the V gene TRBV7-2, with 7 bases identical to TRBD2. The V segment lost 4 bases and the J segment 3 bases; nucleotides outside the gene matches: 6. In germline, CDR1 is SGHTA, CDR2 FQGNSA. The length of the CDR3 is 14 residues. This chain's CDR3 is CASSSASGSYEQYF. For the CDR3, the DNA is TGTGCCAGCAGCTCCGCTAGCGGCAGCTACGAGCAGTACTTC.

This sequence joins TRBV18 and TRBJ1-4; possible D gene TRBD1, 5 bases. The germline V gene encodes CDR1 KGHSH and CDR2 LQKENI. The V and J ends lost 4 bases and 0 bases respectively, with 9 bases between them. The CDR3 is made up of 15 amino acids. In DNA form, the CDR3 reads TGTGCCAGCTCACAGAGACAGACAACTAATGAAAAACTGTTTTTT. This translates into CASSQRQTTNEKLFF.

The chain carries TRBV6-5 and TRBJ1-2; 10 nucleotides align to TRBD1. The CDR3 contains 15 residues. Per the germline V gene, CDR1 is MNHEY and CDR2 is SVGAGI. The V and J ends lost 4 bases and 7 bases, in that order; junction bases with no gene match: 9. CDR3 coding DNA: TGTGCCAGCAGTTCCGCCCGGGACAGGGGTTTTGGCTACACCTTC. It translates to CASSSARDRGFGYTF.

The rearrangement links TRBV7-3 to TRBJ1-2, with 9 bases aligning to TRBD1. CDR3 length: 14 amino acids. The J segment lost 3 bases and the V segment lost 1 base, leaving 0 bases of the junction unmatched. Germline assignment: CDR1 SGHTA and CDR2 FQGTGA. The chain's CDR3 is CASSLRQGDYGYTF. The CDR3 DNA reads as TGTGCCAGCAGCTTAAGACAGGGGGACTATGGCTACACCTTC.

V usage is TRBV3-1 (or the pseudogene TRBV3-2) and J usage is TRBJ1-6; D not resolved. The CDR3 is 13 residues long. Trimming stripped 2 bases from V and 9 bases from J, with 8 bases between. The germline V gene encodes CDR1 LGHDT and CDR2 YNNKEL (reference sequence). CDR3 DNA: TGTGCCAGCAGCCAATCGAGGGTTTCACCCCTCCACTTT. Translating gives CASSQSRVSPLHF.

The chain links TRBV19 to TRBJ1-5; weak D call: TRBD1 (6 bases). The CDR3 runs to 13 residues. Germline V gives CDR1 LNHDA, CDR2 SQIVND (reference sequence). Trimming pared 7 bases from V and 5 bases from J, leaving 12 bases between. The CDR3 DNA follows: TGTGCCAGTAAGGACAGAAAGGATCAGCCCCAGCATTTT. The encoded protein is CASKDRKDQPQHF.

This clone appeared once. This rearrangement joins TRBV18 to TRBJ2-1, with 7 bases matching TRBD1. This CDR3 comprises 16 residues. V lost 3 bases, J lost 3 bases, and 8 bases stayed unmatched. Germline CDR1 KGHSH, CDR2 LQKENI. This chain's CDR3 is CASSPREDRVYNEQFF. The DNA for the CDR3 is TGTGCCAGCTCACCCAGGGAAGACAGGGTCTACAATGAGCAGTTCTTC.

The chain uses TRBV19 and TRBJ2-5, with 7 nucleotides matching TRBD1. CDR3 length: 16 residues. CDR1 and CDR2 (germline): LNHDA, SQIVND (reference sequence). V was pared by 2 bases and J by 4 bases, with 10 bases of the junction left unmatched. The CDR3 loop is CASSIPQRGRGETQYF. CDR3 sequence (DNA): TGTGCCAGTAGTATACCCCAGAGGGGGCGAGGAGAGACCCAGTACTTC.

This sequence joins TRBV5-6 and TRBJ1-1; D call uncertain. Germline CDR1 reads SGHDT; CDR2 reads YYEEEE. CDR3 size: 15 residues. Trimming cost V 7 bases and J 0 bases, with 16 bases left between them. CDR3 bases: TGTGCCAGCCGGAGGACTCTGTGGATGAACACTGAAGCTTTCTTT. Protein product: CASRRTLWMNTEAFF. The whole variable domain, filled in from reference TRBV5-6 and TRBJ1-1, reads DAGVTQSPTHLIKTRGQQVTLRCSPKSGHDTVSWYQQALGQGPQFIFQYYEEEERQRGNFPDRFSGHQFPNYSSELNVNALLLGDSALYLCASRRTLWMNTEAFFGQGTRLTVV.

The chain uses TRBV6-5 and TRBJ2-7; 8 nucleotides line up with TRBD1. The germline CDR1 and CDR2 sequences are MNHEY and SVGAGI. The CDR3 totals 15 residues. Germline trimming cut 6 bases from V and 3 bases from J; bases unmatched to any gene: 10. CDR3 DNA sequence: TGTGCCAGCAGGCATTGGACAGGGTTAGGCTACGAGCAGTACTTC. Its translation: CASRHWTGLGYEQYF.

The chain carries TRBV7-2 and TRBJ1-5; no definite D call. The CDR3 extends over 13 amino acids. V was shortened by 4 bases and J by 2 bases, with 6 bases between the two germline ends. Germline V gives CDR1 SGHTA, CDR2 FQGNSA. The CDR3, as DNA: TGTGCCAGCAGCTCGAGGGGCAATCAGCCCCAGCATTTT. Encoded protein: CASSSRGNQPQHF.

The J gene is TRBJ2-1, the V gene TRBV7-8; the D gene is possibly TRBD2 (7 bases). V dropped 5 bases and J dropped 9 bases, with 20 bases sitting between them. The germline gives CDR1 SGHVS, CDR2 FQNEAQ. The CDR3 consists of 15 residues. The CDR3 sequence is CASSPRAGVGGEQFF. CDR3 coding DNA: TGTGCCAGCAGCCCACGGGCGGGAGTAGGGGGTGAGCAGTTCTTC. Together with reference TRBV7-8 and TRBJ2-1, the CDR3 gives the full variable domain: GAGVSQSPRYKVAKRGQDVALRCDPISGHVSLFWYQQALGQGPEFLTYFQNEAQLDKSGLPSDRFFAERPEGSVSTLKIQRTQQEDSAVYLCASSPRAGVGGEQFFGPGTRLTVL.

The chain carries TRBV5-4 and TRBJ2-1, with D possibly matching TRBD2 (6 bases). Germline CDR1 reads SGHNT; CDR2 reads YYREEE (reference sequence). CDR3 length equals 18 residues. V was clipped by 0 bases and J by 5 bases, with 21 bases between them. The CDR3 region is CASSLEVTRPAGNNEQFF. DNA for the CDR3: TGTGCCAGCAGCTTGGAAGTTACCCGGCCAGCGGGCAACAATGAGCAGTTCTTC.

The gene calls are TRBV18 and TRBJ1-1, with D tentatively TRBD1 (5 bases). The ends were cut back, 0 bases at V and 3 bases at J, with 5 bases in the middle. Germline CDR1 is KGHSH and CDR2 is LQKENI. The CDR3 loop spans 13 amino acids. The CDR3 DNA sequence: TGTGCCAGCTCACCACCCAGGGACACTGAAGCTTTCTTT. It specifies CASSPPRDTEAFF. Filled out from reference TRBV18 and TRBJ1-1, the complete variable domain reads NAGVMQNPRHLVRRRGQEARLRCSPMKGHSHVYWYRQLPEEGLKFMVYLQKENIIDESGMPKERFSAEFPKEGPSILRIQQVVRGDSAAYFCASSPPRDTEAFFGQGTRLTVV.

V is TRBV18 and J is TRBJ2-3; 12 positions agree with TRBD2. V lost 2 bases and J lost 6; bases outside the gene matches: 6. Germline CDR1 is KGHSH and CDR2 is LQKENI. This CDR3 has 16 residues. CDR3 in DNA: TGTGCCAGCTCACCAAGACTAGCGGGGGCCCCTGATACGCAGTATTTT. As protein: CASSPRLAGAPDTQYF.

The chain links TRBV5-1 to TRBJ2-3; the match to TRBD1 covers 9 bases. The CDR3 totals 15 residues. V trimming: 4 bases; J trimming: 4 bases; junction bases outside the gene matches: 7. Looked up from germline, CDR1 is SGHRS and CDR2 is YFSETQ. CDR3: CASSPSQGAADTQYF. The CDR3 bases are TGCGCCAGCAGCCCCTCACAGGGGGCGGCAGATACGCAGTATTTT.

This chain uses TRBV2 with TRBJ1-2, with D tentatively TRBD1 (5 bases). This CDR3 is 13 amino acids long. Trimming took off 2 bases at V and 5 bases at J, with 9 bases between the two ends. From germline, CDR1 is SNHLY and CDR2 FYNNEI. CDR3 sequence: CASSESGLYGYTF. The CDR3 nucleotides are TGTGCCAGCAGTGAATCGGGACTTTATGGCTACACCTTC.

The gene calls are TRBV5-1 and TRBJ1-1; 7 positions match TRBD1. The CDR3 length is 17 residues. Germline CDR1 SGHRS, CDR2 YFSETQ. The V segment lost 4 bases and the J segment 0 bases; nucleotides outside the gene matches: 12. The CDR3 DNA reads as TGCGCCAGCAGCACACAAACAGGGGCCAACATGAACACTGAAGCTTTCTTT. Translated, it gives CASSTQTGANMNTEAFF.

This clone has a single count. The chain combines TRBV15 with TRBJ1-3; possible D gene TRBD1, 5 bases. Germline V lookup: CDR1 LNHNV, CDR2 YYDKDF (reference sequence). The CDR3 has 15 amino acids. With 5 bases removed from V and 2 bases from J, the gap between germline ends came to 13 bases. The CDR3 sequence is CATSGRVRPGNTIYF. The CDR3 nucleotides are TGTGCCACCAGCGGCAGGGTTCGCCCTGGAAACACCATATATTTT.

This chain joins TRBV7-9 and TRBJ2-7, with TRBD2 identical over 11 bases. Germline lookup yields CDR1 SEHNR and CDR2 FQNEAQ (reference sequence). CDR3 length: 15 residues. Trimming at V came to 5 bases and at J to 2 bases, leaving 5 bases not matched to a gene. CDR3 sequence: CASSTTSGSPYEQYF. CDR3 nucleotides: TGTGCCAGCAGCACTACTAGCGGGAGTCCCTACGAGCAGTACTTC.

The CDR3 loop reads CASTEPGQGIYEQYF. The CDR3, as DNA: TGTGCCAGCACCGAGCCGGGACAGGGTATCTACGAGCAGTACTTC. This chain connects TRBV13 to TRBJ2-7; 9 bases line up with TRBD1. Trimming removed 7 bases from V and 3 bases from J; junction bases left unmatched: 10. The germline V gene has CDR1 PRHDT and CDR2 FYEKMQ (reference sequence). This CDR3 is 15 amino acids long.

The DNA of the CDR3 is TGTGCCAGCAGCCGGCGGGGGCTAAACACCGGGGAGCTGTTTTTT. Its protein product is CASSRRGLNTGELFF. V gene TRBV11-2 combines with J gene TRBJ2-2; D might be TRBD2 (7 bases). The CDR3 runs to 15 residues. The V end lost 5 bases, the J end lost 2 bases, and 12 bases lay between the germline ends. Germline CDR1 SGHAT, CDR2 FQNNGV. Variable domain in full (rest from reference TRBV11-2 and TRBJ2-2): EAGVAQSPRYKIIEKRQSVAFWCNPISGHATLYWYQQILGQGPKLLIQFQNNGVVDDSQLPKDRFSAERLKGVDSTLKIQPAKLEDSAVYLCASSRRGLNTGELFFGEGSRLTVL.

The CDR3 sequence is CASSVEAGYHEQYF. The CDR3 DNA reads as TGTGCCAGCAGCGTAGAGGCAGGGTACCACGAGCAGTACTTC. V usage is TRBV9 and J usage is TRBJ2-7; tentative D call: TRBD1 (5 bases). The CDR3 contains 14 residues. Trimming shortened V by 0 bases and J by 5 bases, and 12 bases separated the two germline ends. Looked up from germline, CDR1 is SGDLS and CDR2 is YYNGEE. Filled out from reference TRBV9 and TRBJ2-7, the complete variable domain reads DSGVTQTPKHLITATGQRVTLRCSPRSGDLSVYWYQQSLDQGLQFLIQYYNGEERAKGNILERFSAQQFPDLHSELNLSSLELGDSALYFCASSVEAGYHEQYFGPGTRLTVT.

The rearrangement joins TRBV7-2 to TRBJ2-5; D not resolved. Trimming took off 4 bases at V and 5 bases at J, with 11 bases between the two ends. This CDR3 is built from 13 residues. Looked up from germline, CDR1 is SGHTA and CDR2 is FQGNSA. This CDR3 is CASSYSSEETQYF. In DNA form, the CDR3 reads TGTGCCAGCAGCTACAGTTCCGAGGAGACCCAGTACTTC. Using reference TRBV7-2 and TRBJ2-5 for the parts outside the CDR3, the full variable domain is GAGVSQSPSNKVTEKGKDVELRCDPISGHTALYWYRQSLGQGLEFLIYFQGNSAPDKSGLPSDRFSAERTGGSVSTLTIQRTQQEDSAVYLCASSYSSEETQYFGPGTRLLVL.

The chain links TRBV9 to TRBJ1-1; D may be TRBD1 (5 bases). V was pared by 4 bases and J by 1 base, with 11 bases between. CDR3 size: 14 residues. Germline V gene lookup returns CDR1 SGDLS and CDR2 YYNGEE. The CDR3 reads CASSPTTGNTEAFF. The DNA for the CDR3 is TGTGCCAGCAGCCCAACCACAGGGAACACTGAAGCTTTCTTT.

The table lists this clone with a few counts. CDR3 sequence reads: CASRPNTGTYEQYF. CDR3 nucleotide sequence: TGTGCCAGCAGACCTAATACGGGAACCTACGAGCAGTACTTC. V usage is TRBV28 and J usage is TRBJ2-7; maybe TRBD2 (5 bases). The CDR3 loop spans 14 amino acids. The ends were cut back, 6 bases at V and 2 bases at J, with 14 bases in the middle. Germline loops: CDR1 MDHEN, CDR2 SYDVKM.